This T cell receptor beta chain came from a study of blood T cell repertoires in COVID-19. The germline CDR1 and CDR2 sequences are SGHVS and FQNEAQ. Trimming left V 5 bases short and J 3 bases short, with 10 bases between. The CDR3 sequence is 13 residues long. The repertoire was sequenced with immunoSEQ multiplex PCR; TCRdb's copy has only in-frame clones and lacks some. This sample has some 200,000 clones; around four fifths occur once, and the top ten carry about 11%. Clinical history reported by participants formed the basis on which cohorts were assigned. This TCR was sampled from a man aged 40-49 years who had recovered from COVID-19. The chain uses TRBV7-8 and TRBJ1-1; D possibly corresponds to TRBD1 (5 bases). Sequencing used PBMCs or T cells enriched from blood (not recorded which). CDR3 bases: TGTGCCAGCAGCGTCGACAGCTACACTGAAGCTTTCTTT. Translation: CASSVDSYTEAFF.